This T cell receptor beta chain was found in a study of blood T cell repertoires in COVID-19 (dated by TCRdb to 2019 to 2021). Describing the broader study: Samples covering the acute and convalescent phases of COVID-19 were provided by collaborators in the United States, Italy and Spain. HLA class I and class II types, where available, came from metadata supplied by the sample provider rather than from assay-based typing. The dataset comprised deeply sampled blood TCRbeta repertoires from subjects exposed to, actively infected with, or recovered from COVID-19. The sample metadata nearly always contained a de-identified subject ID, COVID-19 status, age in years and sex. A freely available public database, intended as a resource for researchers studying the immune response to SARS-CoV-2, is where the repertoires were released. The samples were drawn from two sources: the first 160 participants of the ongoing ImmuneRACE study, and 1,000 to 1,500 subjects contributed by 6 global collaborators. The prospective study material was composed of cDNA or gDNA derived from T cells, B-cell-depleted T cells, or PBMCs. General conclusions and limits of the study: The quantity of clinical and demographic metadata differed by source and by participant and was supplied without curation.

The collaborating institutions used their own protocols to collect whole blood in K2EDTA tubes. Collaborator samples were shipped for TCRbeta analysis as frozen whole blood, isolated PBMCs, or DNA extracted from either sample type. In the case of this clone: The antigen this receptor binds is unknown. Base qualities are not recorded, but no much larger clone differs from it by a single base.

TCRbeta CDR3 regions were amplified from genomic DNA using the immunoSEQ Assay, a bias-controlled multiplex PCR. The authors processed their data as follows. Within the assay, amplification of reference gene primers was used to estimate how many nucleated cells each sample contained. Sequence reads were collapsed and filtered to measure the absolute abundance of every unique TCRbeta CDR3 rearrangement. Productive Simpson clonality was computed per sample as the square root of Simpson's diversity index over productive rearrangements. TCRdb took over this immuneACCESS table, retaining in-frame rearrangements with V and J assigned. Such tables are incomplete; in checked studies, under half of the missing clones stem from an unresolved V gene, and the remainder is unexplained. V and J calls plus clone size are reproduced from that table; the DNA served to infer D and trimming. This sample lists around 70,000 clones; roughly 90% were detected once. Less than 0.65% of the sample is held by the ten biggest clonotypes.

The CDR3 sequence holds 15 residues, the cysteine and phenylalanine included. The CDR3 DNA has 45 bases and is translated from base 1. From the germline V gene (reference sequence), CDR1 is LGHDT and CDR2 is YNNKEL. V ends up 7 bases short and J 5 bases short, with an unmatched junction base count of 8. This receptor was obtained from a man in his fifties or sixties with acute or convalescent COVID-19. This chain joins TRBV3-1 (or the pseudogene TRBV3-2) to TRBJ1-1; TRBD1 aligns with 12 central bases. The source material was peripheral blood. The base sequence is TGTGCCAGCAACCGTCAGGGACAGGGGGCTACTGAAGCTTTCTTT. It translates to CASNRQGQGATEAFF.